Listed here are 8 T cell receptor beta chains from one sample, sequenced in a study of blood T cell repertoires in COVID-19. Profiling relied on immunoSEQ multiplex PCR, and the TCRdb table lists in-frame clones only, not all of them. The table includes over 250,000 clones, approximately 86% detected once. The sample comprised PBMCs or T cells enriched from blood (not recorded which). The receptors derive from a woman younger than 30 who had recovered from COVID-19.

The V gene is TRBV19, the J gene TRBJ2-7; the match to TRBD1 covers 7 bases. Trimming removed 3 bases from V and 2 bases from J; junction bases left unmatched: 4. Per the germline V gene, CDR1 is LNHDA and CDR2 is SQIVND (reference sequence). This CDR3 is built from 14 residues. CDR3 loop: CASSITGVPYEQYF. In DNA, the CDR3 is TGTGCCAGTAGTATCACAGGGGTGCCCTACGAGCAGTACTTC.

The chain uses TRBV7-9 and TRBJ1-4; 8 bases map to TRBD1. Trimming took 4 bases from V and 7 from J; bases not matched to a gene: 5. The CDR3 sequence is 14 residues long. CDR1 is SEHNR and CDR2 is FQNEAQ in the germline V gene (reference sequence). CDR3 sequence (DNA): TGTGCCAGCAGCTCGGACAGGGTACTTGAAAAACTGTTTTTT. It translates to CASSSDRVLEKLFF.

The CDR3 region has the DNA TGTGCCAGCGCCCGTGGGGCCGGTCAGCCCCAGCATTTT. Protein: CASARGAGQPQHF. This chain uses TRBV6-5 with TRBJ1-5, with D perhaps matching TRBD1 (5 bases). CDR3 length: 13 amino acids. Germline lookup yields CDR1 MNHEY and CDR2 SVGAGI. The ends were cut back, 8 bases at V and 6 bases at J, with 14 bases in the middle.

The chain employs TRBV3-1 (or the pseudogene TRBV3-2) and TRBJ2-1; no definite D call. CDR3 size: 16 residues. Trimming cost V 1 base and J 3 bases, with 13 bases left between them. Per the germline V gene, CDR1 is LGHDT and CDR2 is YNNKEL (reference sequence). CDR3: CASSQGTYLLYNEQFF. The CDR3 DNA is TGTGCCAGCAGCCAAGGTACCTACTTACTCTACAATGAGCAGTTCTTC.

V gene TRBV5-1 combines with J gene TRBJ2-7; D is possibly TRBD2 (6 bases). The germline V gene encodes CDR1 SGHRS and CDR2 YFSETQ. V lost 4 bases and J 2 bases, leaving 10 bases between the germline ends. The CDR3 contains 13 residues. The CDR3 region is CASSNGGAYEQYF. The CDR3 nucleotides read TGCGCCAGCAGCAACGGCGGGGCCTACGAGCAGTACTTC.

J is TRBJ2-1 and V is TRBV14; maybe TRBD2 (6 bases). The CDR3 covers 13 residues. Germline CDR1 reads SGHDN; CDR2 reads FVKESK. V gave up 9 bases and J gave up 5 bases, with 14 bases separating them. CDR3 protein: CASAGFRNNEQFF. The CDR3 region has the DNA TGTGCCAGTGCGGGGTTCAGGAACAATGAGCAGTTCTTC.

The J gene is TRBJ1-5, the V gene TRBV18; possibly TRBD1 for D (5 bases). The CDR3 loop spans 16 amino acids. Germline V gene data show CDR1 as KGHSH and CDR2 as LQKENI. Trimming pared 6 bases from V and 1 base from J, leaving 16 bases between. Here the CDR3 DNA reads TGTGCCAGCTCGCCTTCCCAGGGTAGGAGCAATCAGCCCCAGCATTTT. It yields the protein CASSPSQGRSNQPQHF.

V is TRBV5-6 and J is TRBJ2-3, with D unresolved. Germline lookup yields CDR1 SGHDT and CDR2 YYEEEE. This CDR3 region has 12 residues. V was shortened by 4 bases and J by 4 bases, with 7 bases between the two germline ends. The CDR3 here is CASSLIADTQYF. CDR3 bases: TGTGCCAGCAGCCTAATTGCAGATACGCAGTATTTT.